The 12 T cell receptor beta chains reported below all come from one sample, sequenced in a study of T cell changes during pregnancy in multiple sclerosis (dated by TCRdb to the late 2010s). Libraries were prepared through the immunoSEQ multiplex PCR assay. Sourced from immuneACCESS, this table was stored by TCRdb with only in-frame sequences that have V and J called. A share of the clones is absent; for the studies checked, an unresolved V gene accounts for under half, and the remainder has no known explanation. The sample table records around 50,000 clones; around 90% of these occur just once. 0.61% of the sample is taken by the ten largest. Sample: CD4+ T cells from peripheral blood mononuclear cells, taken after pregnancy. These receptors were collected from a female donor in good health, enrolled as a control in a pregnancy study.

The gene calls are TRBV7-9 and TRBJ2-7; 10 nucleotides agree with TRBD1. Germline values: CDR1 SEHNR, CDR2 FQNEAQ (reference sequence). CDR3 length equals 15 residues. Trimming at V came to 5 bases and at J to 0 bases, leaving 4 bases not matched to a gene. The CDR3 DNA reads as TGTGCCAGCAGCCCACGGACAGGGGGCTCCTACGAGCAGTACTTC. Protein product: CASSPRTGGSYEQYF.

The rearrangement links TRBV27 to TRBJ2-7; 7 nucleotides align to TRBD1. CDR1 and CDR2 (germline): MNHEY, SMNVEV (reference sequence). There are 13 residues in the CDR3. After removal of 5 bases from V and 2 bases from J, the junction contained 3 bases not matched to a gene. The CDR3 DNA follows: TGTGCCAGCAGTCCTGACAGGGCCTACGAGCAGTACTTC. This gives the protein CASSPDRAYEQYF.

CDR3 sequence (DNA): TGTGCCAGCAGCTTAACCGGGACTAGCGGGGCCAACGTCCTGACTTTC. Translated: CASSLTGTSGANVLTF. The chain couples TRBV9 to TRBJ2-6; 9 bases line up with TRBD2. The CDR3 runs to 16 residues. Germline trimming cut 4 bases from V and 4 bases from J; bases unmatched to any gene: 6. CDR1 and CDR2 (germline): SGDLS, YYNGEE. Full variable domain (remainder filled in from reference TRBV9 and TRBJ2-6): DSGVTQTPKHLITATGQRVTLRCSPRSGDLSVYWYQQSLDQGLQFLIQYYNGEERAKGNILERFSAQQFPDLHSELNLSSLELGDSALYFCASSLTGTSGANVLTFGAGSRLTVL.

The genes are TRBV6-5 and TRBJ2-5, with 7 bases fitting TRBD1. The trim removed 2 bases at V and 2 bases at J, leaving 5 bases unmatched. This CDR3 comprises 15 residues. CDR1 and CDR2 (germline): MNHEY, SVGAGI. As DNA, the CDR3 is TGTGCCAGCAGTTACGATTCGGGACAGCAAGAGACCCAGTACTTC. Its translation is CASSYDSGQQETQYF.

The J gene is TRBJ2-3, the V gene TRBV7-3, with D perhaps matching TRBD1 (6 bases). The CDR3 is 12 residues long. V was trimmed by 4 bases and J by 6 bases, leaving 8 bases between them. Germline CDR1 reads SGHTA; CDR2 reads FQGTGA. This chain's CDR3 is CASSSGVDTQYF. CDR3 in DNA: TGTGCCAGCAGCTCAGGGGTCGATACGCAGTATTTT.

The V gene is TRBV28, the J gene TRBJ1-2, with a possible D match to TRBD1 (6 bases). The CDR3 is 15 residues long. Germline CDR1 is MDHEN and CDR2 is SYDVKM. Trimming shortened V by 5 bases and J by 8 bases, and 21 bases separated the two germline ends. CDR3 nucleotides: TGTGCCAGCAGTCCGAGGACAGTCCTCGAGGGGGGCTACACCTTC. As protein: CASSPRTVLEGGYTF.

The rearrangement uses TRBV5-1 and TRBJ1-3; 10 bases fit TRBD1. Germline V gene sequence: CDR1 SGHRS, CDR2 YFSETQ. This CDR3 is 14 amino acids long. J was trimmed by 4 bases and V by 7 bases; bases with no gene match: 5. The CDR3: CASGTGVAGNTIYF. CDR3 coding DNA: TGCGCCAGCGGGACAGGGGTAGCCGGAAACACCATATATTTT.

The chain recombines TRBV6-6 with TRBJ2-2, with a weak D call TRBD1 (5 bases). Germline V gives CDR1 MNHNY, CDR2 SVGAGI (reference sequence). V gave up 5 bases and J gave up 0 bases, with 10 bases separating them. CDR3 length equals 15 residues. CDR3: CASSRRTSNTGELFF. The CDR3 DNA reads TGTGCCAGCAGTCGTAGGACATCGAACACCGGGGAGCTGTTTTTT.

This rearrangement joins TRBV7-2 to TRBJ2-1; D gene ambiguous. V shed 5 bases and J shed 9 bases, with 11 bases lying between them. This CDR3 spans 12 amino acids. The germline gives CDR1 SGHTA, CDR2 FQGNSA. CDR3 in amino acids: CASSAARGEQFF. The DNA for the CDR3 is TGTGCCAGCAGCGCCGCTAGAGGTGAGCAGTTCTTC. The entire variable domain, with the rest obtained from reference TRBV7-2 and TRBJ2-1, is as follows: GAGVSQSPSNKVTEKGKDVELRCDPISGHTALYWYRQSLGQGLEFLIYFQGNSAPDKSGLPSDRFSAERTGGSVSTLTIQRTQQEDSAVYLCASSAARGEQFFGPGTRLTVL.

J is TRBJ2-1 and V is TRBV27, with D possibly being TRBD2 (7 bases). This CDR3 spans 19 amino acids. Trimming pared 3 bases from V and 2 bases from J, leaving 23 bases between. The V gene's germline CDR1 is MNHEY and CDR2 SMNVEV (reference sequence). The DNA of the CDR3 is TGTGCCAGCAGTTTGGGGGCGATTGCGGCGGGAGTTGCCTACAATGAGCAGTTCTTC. This sequence encodes CASSLGAIAAGVAYNEQFF.

V usage is TRBV5-1 and J usage is TRBJ2-4, with D tentatively TRBD1 (5 bases). Germline assignment: CDR1 SGHRS and CDR2 YFSETQ. The CDR3 contains 13 residues. Trimming stripped 0 bases from V and 8 bases from J, with 9 bases between. CDR3 loop: CASSLDQGDIQYF. The DNA of the CDR3 is TGCGCCAGCAGCTTGGACCAGGGCGACATTCAGTACTTC.

The chain is built from TRBV5-5 and TRBJ1-2; weak D call: TRBD1 (6 bases). CDR3 length: 17 residues. The V gene lost 5 bases and the J gene lost 3 bases, with 23 bases spanning the gap. In germline, CDR1 is SGHKS, CDR2 YYEKEE (reference sequence). The CDR3 loop reads CASSLIPGARQDYGYTF. In nucleotides, the CDR3 is TGTGCCAGCAGTCTGATCCCAGGGGCTCGTCAAGACTATGGCTACACCTTC.